These 29 T cell receptor beta chains were all obtained from the same sample, sequenced in a study of shared clonotypes between healthy human individuals. Clones were read by immunoSEQ multiplex PCR, and TCRdb kept only the in-frame ones, dropping some. The data hold some 2.1 million clones, with about 95% observed a single time. Sequencing was performed on naive CD4+ T cells sorted from blood. Subset: CD45RA+ positively selected. Source of these receptors: a man aged 18 to 30 in good health.

The V and J genes are TRBV4-3 and TRBJ2-3; D uncertain. Trimming pared 0 bases from V and 0 bases from J, leaving 7 bases between. Germline loops: CDR1 LGHNA, CDR2 YSLEER. The CDR3 totals 15 residues. This CDR3 is CASSQEVVSTDTQYF. CDR3 in DNA: TGCGCCAGCAGCCAAGAAGTGGTGAGCACAGATACGCAGTATTTT.

V is TRBV5-1 and J is TRBJ2-7; D is ambiguous. This CDR3 spans 15 amino acids. Trimming took off 4 bases at V and 2 bases at J, with 16 bases between the two ends. The germline CDR1 and CDR2 sequences are SGHRS and YFSETQ. The CDR3 loop is CASSQSTGTAYEQYF. CDR3 DNA sequence: TGCGCCAGCAGCCAATCCACCGGTACCGCCTACGAGCAGTACTTC. Based on the CDR3 plus reference TRBV5-1 and TRBJ2-7, the full variable domain is KAGVTQTPRYLIKTRGQQVTLSCSPISGHRSVSWYQQTPGQGLQFLFEYFSETQRNKGNFPGRFSGRQFSNSRSEMNVSTLELGDSALYLCASSQSTGTAYEQYFGPGTRLTVT.

Points on this clone: In the same sample, other DNA sequences code for this CDR3. The genes are TRBV5-4 and TRBJ1-3, with TRBD1 matching 7 bases. Trimming took 0 bases from V and 0 from J; bases not matched to a gene: 0. Germline V gives CDR1 SGHNT, CDR2 YYREEE (reference sequence). The CDR3 length is 15 residues. The CDR3 here is CASSLAGGSGNTIYF. The CDR3 DNA reads as TGTGCCAGCAGCTTGGCAGGGGGCTCTGGAAACACCATATATTTT.

The V gene is TRBV28, the J gene TRBJ1-6; D ambiguous. From germline, CDR1 is MDHEN and CDR2 SYDVKM. This CDR3 is 16 amino acids long. The ends were cut back, 7 bases at V and 0 bases at J, with 13 bases in the middle. Here the CDR3 DNA reads TGTGCCAGCACCGCCCGGGTCAGCTCCTATAATTCACCCCTCCACTTT. Amino acid sequence: CASTARVSSYNSPLHF.

This rearrangement joins TRBV7-9 to TRBJ2-5; D possibly corresponds to TRBD1 (5 bases). V lost 2 bases, J lost 4 bases, and 8 bases lay in between. The germline V gene has CDR1 SEHNR and CDR2 FQNEAQ (reference sequence). This CDR3 has 13 residues. CDR3 DNA sequence: TGTGCCAGCAGCTTAAAAGGGGTAGAGACCCAGTACTTC. This codes for CASSLKGVETQYF.

The gene calls are TRBV5-6 and TRBJ2-5, with TRBD1 matching 10 bases. Germline CDR1 reads SGHDT; CDR2 reads YYEEEE. The CDR3 runs to 15 residues. V gave up 2 bases and J gave up 4 bases; unmatched junction bases: 5. In nucleotides, the CDR3 is TGTGCCAGCAGCTTAATCGGGACAGGGGTAGAGACCCAGTACTTC. Encoded protein: CASSLIGTGVETQYF.

The genes are TRBV2 and TRBJ1-1; 7 nucleotides align to TRBD1. The V and J ends lost 6 bases and 6 bases, in that order; junction bases with no gene match: 7. This CDR3 is 13 amino acids long. Per germline, CDR1 SNHLY and CDR2 FYNNEI. The CDR3 region has the DNA TGTGCCAGCAGCCAGGACAGGCTTGCTGAAGCTTTCTTT. Translated: CASSQDRLAEAFF.

The J gene is TRBJ1-2, the V gene TRBV5-6; 8 nucleotides align to TRBD1. CDR1 and CDR2 from the germline V gene are SGHDT and YYEEEE. Trimming cost V 1 base and J 6 bases; bases outside gene matches: 14. This CDR3 contains 17 residues. Written as DNA, the CDR3 is TGTGCCAGCAGCTTGTTGGCCGAGACAGGGGCTCGGGATGGCTACACCTTC. It codes for CASSLLAETGARDGYTF.

The chain employs TRBV7-2 and TRBJ1-3; D is possibly TRBD1 (5 bases). Deletions cut 2 bases from V and 0 bases from J, with 8 bases between. The CDR3 is 15 residues long. Germline V gives CDR1 SGHTA, CDR2 FQGNSA. This CDR3 reads CASSLNRLSGNTIYF. CDR3 bases: TGTGCCAGCAGCTTAAACAGGCTCTCTGGAAACACCATATATTTT.

The rearrangement joins TRBV9 to TRBJ2-7, with 10 bases matching TRBD2. Germline-derived CDR1 and CDR2 are SGDLS and YYNGEE. Losses at the gene ends were 0 bases for V and 2 bases for J; bases not matched to a gene: 5. The CDR3 has 16 amino acids. CDR3 nucleotide sequence: TGTGCCAGCAGCGTAGAGAGTAGCGGGAGGACCTACGAGCAGTACTTC. Its protein product is CASSVESSGRTYEQYF.

The J gene is TRBJ2-7, the V gene TRBV4-1; TRBD2 might be the D (5 bases). The CDR3 extends over 14 amino acids. V was clipped by 2 bases and J by 1 base, with 9 bases between them. CDR1 MGHRA and CDR2 YSYEKL come from the germline V gene. CDR3 nucleotide sequence: TGCGCCAGCAGCCAAACGGGGAGATCCTACGAGCAGTACTTC. Translating it yields CASSQTGRSYEQYF.

This rearrangement joins TRBV19 to TRBJ2-7; 8 bases match TRBD2. The CDR3 spans 15 residues. The V gene end was trimmed by 2 bases and the J gene end by 3 bases; junction bases not matched to a gene: 6. Germline V gene lookup returns CDR1 LNHDA and CDR2 SQIVND (reference sequence). The DNA of the CDR3 is TGTGCCAGTAGTATAAAAGCGGGGGAGTTCTACGAGCAGTACTTC. Protein: CASSIKAGEFYEQYF.

This clone was detected only once. The V and J genes are TRBV9 and TRBJ2-7; 10 bases map to TRBD2. Germline assignment: CDR1 SGDLS and CDR2 YYNGEE. The CDR3 consists of 18 residues. V dropped 2 bases and J dropped 0; count of bases not matched to a gene: 11. The CDR3 here is CASSVLRLAGESSYEQYF. The CDR3 DNA follows: TGTGCCAGCAGCGTTCTAAGGCTAGCGGGGGAGAGCTCCTACGAGCAGTACTTC.

CDR3 DNA sequence: TGTGCCAGCGCGGCGGGGGGGCCGATCAATGAGCAGTTCTTC. It is translated as CASAAGGPINEQFF. V and J are TRBV5-8 and TRBJ2-1; 9 bases map to TRBD2. Germline-derived CDR1 and CDR2 are SGHTS and YDEGEE. Germline trimming cut 7 bases from V and 6 bases from J; bases unmatched to any gene: 8. The CDR3 runs 14 residues.

The sample holds one count of this clone. The chain links TRBV7-2 to TRBJ2-1; no firm D call. This CDR3 is built from 14 residues. The ends were cut back, 1 base at V and 7 bases at J, with 11 bases in the middle. The germline CDR1 and CDR2 sequences are SGHTA and FQGNSA. CDR3 in DNA: TGTGCCAGCAGCTTAGGAGATATACCTAATGAGCAGTTCTTC. This gives the protein CASSLGDIPNEQFF.

The count of this clone is one. This chain links TRBV30 with TRBJ1-6; D possibly corresponds to TRBD1 (6 bases). Trimming stripped 5 bases from V and 9 bases from J, with 20 bases between. This CDR3 spans 15 amino acids. Germline lookup yields CDR1 GTSNPN and CDR2 SVGIG (reference sequence). As DNA, the CDR3 is TGTGCCTGGCGGCGGGACATCCTAGTGACTTCACCCCTCCACTTT. Amino acids: CAWRRDILVTSPLHF.

The V gene is TRBV27, the J gene TRBJ1-2; D remains ambiguous. Germline CDR1 is MNHEY and CDR2 is SMNVEV (reference sequence). This CDR3 is 12 amino acids long. The V end lost 7 bases, the J end lost 0 bases, and 6 bases lay between the germline ends. CDR3 sequence: CASIGPNYGYTF. CDR3 sequence (DNA): TGTGCCAGCATTGGTCCTAACTATGGCTACACCTTC.

The table lists this clone with a few counts. The gene calls are TRBV30 and TRBJ2-7; D is unresolved. The germline CDR1 and CDR2 sequences are GTSNPN and SVGIG (reference sequence). CDR3 length: 12 residues. V gave up 5 bases and J gave up 6 bases, with 14 bases separating them. The CDR3 nucleotides read TGTGCCTGGGGAGATGCCGGACCCGAGCAGTACTTC. This codes for CAWGDAGPEQYF.

The chain employs TRBV6-5 and TRBJ2-5; D possibly matches TRBD1 or TRBD2 (5 bases each). The CDR3 has 14 residues. The V gene lost 6 bases and the J gene lost 1 base, with 12 bases spanning the gap. From germline, CDR1 is MNHEY and CDR2 SVGAGI. CDR3 sequence: CASSQDGAQETQYF. The CDR3 bases are TGTGCCAGCAGCCAGGACGGGGCCCAAGAGACCCAGTACTTC.

V and J are TRBV5-1 and TRBJ2-7; 8 nucleotides agree with TRBD2. The V gene's germline CDR1 is SGHRS and CDR2 YFSETQ. After removal of 6 bases from V and 1 base from J, the junction contained 9 bases not matched to a gene. CDR3 length equals 15 residues. The CDR3 bases are TGCGCCAGCACTGCGCTAGCGGGCTTATCCTACGAGCAGTACTTC. Its protein product is CASTALAGLSYEQYF.

The chain has TRBV11-2 and TRBJ1-1; 7 bases match TRBD1. The CDR3 spans 19 residues. The germline V gene encodes CDR1 SGHAT and CDR2 FQNNGV. The ends lost 0 bases at V and 0 bases at J; junction bases unmatched: 13. CDR3 DNA: TGTGCCAGCAGCTTAGATACTTCGACAGGGTGGTTCCTGAACACTGAAGCTTTCTTT. Translating it yields CASSLDTSTGWFLNTEAFF. The full variable domain, in which reference TRBV11-2 and TRBJ1-1 provide the parts outside the CDR3, is EAGVAQSPRYKIIEKRQSVAFWCNPISGHATLYWYQQILGQGPKLLIQFQNNGVVDDSQLPKDRFSAERLKGVDSTLKIQPAKLEDSAVYLCASSLDTSTGWFLNTEAFFGQGTRLTVV.

This sequence joins TRBV29-1 and TRBJ1-2, with no clear D. The V and J ends lost 4 bases and 7 bases respectively, with 13 bases between them. The CDR3 covers 12 residues. Looked up from germline, CDR1 is SQVTM and CDR2 is ANQGSEA. The CDR3 reads CSVGPEGVGYTF. The CDR3 bases are TGCAGCGTTGGCCCGGAGGGAGTTGGCTACACCTTC.

About this clone itself: An end of the junction does not agree with germline; a read error may underlie this. V is TRBV5-4 and J is TRBJ1-4, with D unclear. Germline loops: CDR1 SGHNT, CDR2 YYREEE (reference sequence). This CDR3 has 17 amino acids. The CDR3 is CASSQDYGNKANEKLFF. CDR3 bases: TGTGCCAGCAGCCAAGATTATGGAAACAAAGCTAACGAAAAACTGTTTTTT.

The rearrangement uses TRBV7-2 and TRBJ1-2; D gene uncertain. The germline V gene encodes CDR1 SGHTA and CDR2 FQGNSA. Trimming removed 5 bases at V and 2 bases at J, with 12 bases between. CDR3 length: 14 residues. CDR3 nucleotide sequence: TGTGCCAGCAGCCCGGGAGTGGTCAACTATGGCTACACCTTC. It yields the protein CASSPGVVNYGYTF.

The rearrangement joins TRBV7-2 to TRBJ2-5; TRBD2 aligns across 7 bases. This CDR3 has 15 residues. V lost 2 bases and J lost 3; bases outside the gene matches: 6. The germline V gene has CDR1 SGHTA and CDR2 FQGNSA. The CDR3 DNA follows: TGTGCCAGCAGCTTATCACGGACTAGAAAAGAGACCCAGTACTTC. This translates into CASSLSRTRKETQYF.

The chain is built from TRBV5-1 and TRBJ1-6; TRBD1 matches at 8 bases. The V segment lost 8 bases and the J segment 11 bases; nucleotides outside the gene matches: 12. Germline assignment: CDR1 SGHRS and CDR2 YFSETQ. The CDR3 runs 14 residues. The CDR3 nucleotides are TGCGCCAGTAGCCAGGGACAGGCCCTAGCACCCCTCCACTTT. Translated: CASSQGQALAPLHF.

The genes are TRBV14 and TRBJ2-3, with D perhaps given as TRBD1 or TRBD2 (6 bases each). CDR3 length: 15 amino acids. The germline V and J ends were trimmed by 1 base and 4 bases, with 12 bases remaining between them. Germline V gene sequence: CDR1 SGHDN, CDR2 FVKESK. The CDR3 spells CASSQVGGGPDTQYF. CDR3 in DNA: TGTGCCAGCAGCCAAGTAGGAGGGGGACCAGATACGCAGTATTTT.

The chain links TRBV5-6 to TRBJ2-5; TRBD2 agrees at 14 bases. V was pared by 4 bases and J by 2 bases, with 4 bases of the junction left unmatched. Germline values: CDR1 SGHDT, CDR2 YYEEEE. The CDR3 spans 16 residues. Written as DNA, the CDR3 is TGTGCCAGCAGCAATGGACTAGCGGGGGGACAAGAGACCCAGTACTTC. Amino acid sequence: CASSNGLAGGQETQYF.

V usage is TRBV4-1 and J usage is TRBJ2-6, with D uncertain. The CDR3 extends over 16 amino acids. The germline V gene encodes CDR1 MGHRA and CDR2 YSYEKL. V lost 1 base and J lost 0, with 7 bases in between. The CDR3 region is CASSQGRISGANVLTF. CDR3 nucleotides: TGCGCCAGCAGCCAAGGACGTATCTCTGGGGCCAACGTCCTGACTTTC.